This entry features one T cell receptor beta chain sequence. Antigen: not known. Findings and limits, study-wide: Greatest tumor Treg TCR overlap was with tumor naive CD4+ cells. The TCR gene usage of tumor memory CD4+ T cells clustered together with blood and lymph node memory CD4+ cells and with lymph node naive CD4+ cells.

In TCRdb, the 5' RACE reads were re-called with MiXCR into one record per CDR3 protein. The sample lists about 43,000 distinct CDR3 sequences, 22% occurring once. The CDR3 consists of 13 residues. V dropped 1 base and J dropped 12 bases, with 18 bases sitting between them. CDR1 and CDR2 from the germline V gene are GTSNPN and SVGIG (reference sequence). The sorted Tregs were CD4+CD25+CD127-/low cells. Sequenced: Tregs sorted from a lymph node. V is TRBV30 and J is TRBJ1-1; D might be TRBD1 (6 bases). The sequence was collected from a female donor with breast cancer. The CDR3 coding sequence is TGTGCCTGGAGTGGTGACGGGGGCGGTGAGACTTTCTTT. Its translation is CAWSGDGGGETFF.